Following are 22 T cell receptor beta chains from one sample sequenced in a study of shared clonotypes between healthy human individuals. TCRdb's copy holds only in-frame clones and misses some; the assay was immunoSEQ multiplex PCR. The data hold fewer than 600,000 clones, with around 76% observed a single time. Sequencing was performed on PBMCs. Receptors were obtained from a woman in her forties in good health. Some clones in this sample may be carry-over from other donors' samples.

This sequence joins TRBV29-1 and TRBJ1-2; no reliable D call. The length of the CDR3 is 13 residues. Trimming pared 2 bases from V and 5 bases from J, leaving 12 bases between. The V gene's germline CDR1 is SQVTM and CDR2 ANQGSEA. CDR3 coding DNA: TGCAGCGTTGAACTAGAGAATCGATATGGCTACACCTTC. Translated: CSVELENRYGYTF.

This clone has only one observation. The chain joins TRBV9 to TRBJ1-4; D possibly corresponds to TRBD1 (6 bases). This CDR3 comprises 18 residues. CDR1 and CDR2 (germline): SGDLS, YYNGEE. Trimming stripped 0 bases from V and 4 bases from J, with 19 bases between. CDR3 DNA: TGTGCCAGCAGCGTAGACCCCCACGACAGGCTGGGTAATGAAAAACTGTTTTTT. It is translated as CASSVDPHDRLGNEKLFF.

This clone was counted only a few times. The J gene is TRBJ2-7, the V gene TRBV6-5; tentative D call: TRBD1 (6 bases). The germline V gene encodes CDR1 MNHEY and CDR2 SVGAGI. Deletions cut 2 bases from V and 2 bases from J, with 10 bases between. CDR3 size: 14 residues. CDR3 coding DNA: TGTGCCAGCAGTTACAGAGGGGGTCCCTACGAGCAGTACTTC. It translates to CASSYRGGPYEQYF.

The V gene is TRBV15, the J gene TRBJ1-5; no clear D. The CDR3 is made up of 12 amino acids. Germline V lookup: CDR1 LNHNV, CDR2 YYDKDF (reference sequence). With 3 bases removed from V and 6 bases from J, the gap between germline ends came to 6 bases. The CDR3 protein is CATSRVAQPQHF. In DNA, the CDR3 is TGTGCCACCAGCAGGGTTGCTCAGCCCCAGCATTTT.

The genes are TRBV20-1 and TRBJ2-7; D remains ambiguous. The CDR3 is made up of 11 amino acids. CDR1 and CDR2 from the germline V gene are DFQATT and SNEGSKA (reference sequence). Deletions cut 6 bases from V and 2 bases from J, with 8 bases between. The CDR3 protein is CSARPAYEQYF. The CDR3, as DNA: TGCAGTGCCAGACCCGCCTACGAGCAGTACTTC.

This chain links TRBV7-6 with TRBJ2-2; D perhaps matches TRBD1 (6 bases). CDR3 length: 16 residues. V lost 5 bases, J lost 6 bases, and 19 bases lay in between. CDR1 and CDR2 from the germline V gene are SGHVS and FNYEAQ. CDR3 coding DNA: TGTGCCAGCAGCCTATTAACAGGGTTCATGGCCGGGGAGCTGTTTTTT. The encoded protein is CASSLLTGFMAGELFF. The full variable domain, its missing parts supplied by reference TRBV7-6 and TRBJ2-2, is GAGVSQSPRYKVTKRGQDVALRCDPISGHVSLYWYRQALGQGPEFLTYFNYEAQQDKSGLPNDRFSAERPEGSISTLTIQRTEQRDSAMYRCASSLLTGFMAGELFFGEGSRLTVL.

This chain connects TRBV7-6 to TRBJ2-1; D is ambiguous. V lost 0 bases and J lost 9, with 9 bases in between. This CDR3 is 13 amino acids long. Per the germline V gene, CDR1 is SGHVS and CDR2 is FNYEAQ. CDR3 sequence reads: CASSLAPKGEQFF. The CDR3 bases are TGTGCCAGCAGCTTAGCCCCGAAAGGTGAGCAGTTCTTC.

A note on this clone: At one end the junction does not follow the germline gene, possibly because of a read error. The V gene is TRBV2, the J gene TRBJ1-2; a possible D gene is TRBD1 (6 bases). The CDR3 is made up of 15 amino acids. Looked up from germline, CDR1 is SNHLY and CDR2 is FYNNEI. The CDR3 nucleotides are TGTGCCAGCAGTGAATACGGGGGACTCAACAGGGAGAAGGACTTC. Its translation is CASSEYGGLNREKDF.

The chain links TRBV5-1 to TRBJ2-7; 10 nucleotides line up with TRBD1. The CDR3 consists of 14 residues. Germline CDR1 is SGHRS and CDR2 is YFSETQ. V lost 4 bases, J lost 4 bases, and 5 bases stayed unmatched. This CDR3 reads CASSPRTGGYEQYF. CDR3 DNA sequence: TGCGCCAGCAGCCCTCGGACAGGGGGGTACGAGCAGTACTTC.

This clone was observed a few times. With a far larger clone one base away, a read error is the likely cause. The chain has TRBV30 and TRBJ1-2; 7 bases are shared with TRBD1. CDR3 length: 16 amino acids. The V gene's germline CDR1 is GTSNPN and CDR2 SVGIG (reference sequence). CDR3 sequence: CAWSVNPQGTHYGHTF. The CDR3 DNA sequence: TGTGCCTGGAGTGTCAACCCACAGGGGACTCACTATGGCCACACCTTC.

The chain couples TRBV7-2 to TRBJ2-1; TRBD1 or TRBD2 may be the D gene (6 bases each). The germline gives CDR1 SGHTA, CDR2 FQGNSA. This CDR3 spans 16 amino acids. V gave up 3 bases and J gave up 7 bases, with 19 bases separating them. The chain's CDR3 is CASSFPEGGVENEQFF. CDR3 DNA sequence: TGTGCCAGCAGCTTCCCGGAGGGGGGAGTGGAGAATGAGCAGTTCTTC.

The rearrangement links TRBV7-2 to TRBJ2-3; D remains ambiguous. The CDR3 is 13 residues long. Germline V gene sequence: CDR1 SGHTA, CDR2 FQGNSA. V was shortened by 10 bases and J by 7 bases, with 18 bases between the two germline ends. CDR3 sequence reads: CATKLSIMNTQYF. The CDR3 DNA is TGTGCCACCAAGCTTAGTATTATGAATACGCAGTATTTT.

The chain is built from TRBV4-3 and TRBJ2-1; 8 bases are a match to TRBD1. J was trimmed by 8 bases and V by 10 bases; bases with no gene match: 13. Germline V gives CDR1 LGHNA, CDR2 YSLEER. The CDR3 covers 14 residues. CDR3 in amino acids: CAKTRDRSIYEQFF. In DNA, the CDR3 is TGCGCCAAAACGCGGGACAGGAGTATCTATGAGCAGTTCTTC.

V gene TRBV7-2 combines with J gene TRBJ2-5; TRBD2 matches 7 bases. Looked up from germline, CDR1 is SGHTA and CDR2 is FQGNSA. The V and J ends lost 4 bases and 1 base, in that order; junction bases with no gene match: 9. This CDR3 has 16 amino acids. The CDR3 reads CASSSWGGAAQETQYF. Here the CDR3 DNA reads TGTGCCAGCAGCTCCTGGGGAGGGGCCGCCCAAGAGACCCAGTACTTC.

Concerning this clone itself: The sample has other DNA sequences that encode this CDR3 too. The chain employs TRBV5-1 and TRBJ1-2; D is unclear. The CDR3 length is 12 residues. Looked up from germline, CDR1 is SGHRS and CDR2 is YFSETQ. The V end lost 1 base, the J end lost 4 bases, and 5 bases lay between the germline ends. CDR3 amino acids: CASSLLGYGYTF. The CDR3 DNA sequence: TGCGCCAGCAGCTTGTTGGGCTATGGCTACACCTTC.

This clone was seen more than once but under ten times. This sequence joins TRBV10-3 and TRBJ2-7; 9 nucleotides align to TRBD1. CDR1 is ENHRY, CDR2 SYGVKD, per germline. The CDR3 consists of 12 residues. Germline trimming cut 7 bases from V and 3 bases from J; bases unmatched to any gene: 1. The CDR3 spells CAIMGQGYEQYF. DNA for the CDR3: TGTGCCATCATGGGACAGGGCTACGAGCAGTACTTC.

Turning to this clone: At the DNA level, this CDR3 is encoded by other sequences in the same sample as well. The rearrangement joins TRBV7-2 to TRBJ1-2; perhaps TRBD1 as D (6 bases). The ends were cut back, 0 bases at V and 2 bases at J, with 7 bases in the middle. This CDR3 contains 14 residues. Germline V gives CDR1 SGHTA, CDR2 FQGNSA. Here the CDR3 DNA reads TGTGCCAGCAGCTTAGCGGGACAAAACTATGGCTACACCTTC. Protein product: CASSLAGQNYGYTF.

The chain combines TRBV2 with TRBJ1-2, with unresolved D. CDR3 length: 15 amino acids. Germline V gene sequence: CDR1 SNHLY, CDR2 FYNNEI. Trimming left V 4 bases short and J 4 bases short, with 16 bases between. In DNA, the CDR3 is TGTGCCAGCAGTGCCCTCACGGTGTCACTCTATGGCTACACCTTC. Translating gives CASSALTVSLYGYTF.

This clone has only a few counts. V is TRBV7-9 and J is TRBJ1-1; D possibly corresponds to TRBD1 (5 bases). V lost 3 bases and J lost 5, with 16 bases in between. The CDR3 covers 15 residues. CDR1 is SEHNR, CDR2 FQNEAQ, per germline (reference sequence). The CDR3 region is CASSLPDGTPTEAFF. The CDR3 DNA follows: TGTGCCAGCAGCTTGCCAGACGGGACGCCGACTGAAGCTTTCTTT.

A word on this clone: Other DNA sequences of this sample code for an identical CDR3. The chain couples TRBV7-8 to TRBJ2-3; unclear D gene. This CDR3 has 15 amino acids. Germline CDR1 SGHVS, CDR2 FQNEAQ. V lost 4 bases and J 3 bases, leaving 14 bases between the germline ends. As DNA, the CDR3 is TGTGCCAGCAGCTCCCGGGCTACGGGTACAGATACGCAGTATTTT. This sequence encodes CASSSRATGTDTQYF.

The chain combines TRBV18 with TRBJ1-2; D is perhaps TRBD1 (5 bases). The V gene lost 0 bases and the J gene lost 8 bases, with 10 bases spanning the gap. From germline, CDR1 is KGHSH and CDR2 LQKENI. This CDR3 region has 13 residues. In DNA, the CDR3 is TGTGCCAGCTCACCACCTTCCGAGGGGGGCTACACCTTC. It yields the protein CASSPPSEGGYTF.

This chain links TRBV28 with TRBJ1-5; no reliable D call. The CDR3 is 16 amino acids. Germline assignment: CDR1 MDHEN and CDR2 SYDVKM. The ends were cut back, 1 base at V and 2 bases at J, with 12 bases in the middle. The CDR3 nucleotides are TGTGCCAGCAGTTTATTCCGGCGGGGTGGCAATCAGCCCCAGCATTTT. Its protein product is CASSLFRRGGNQPQHF.